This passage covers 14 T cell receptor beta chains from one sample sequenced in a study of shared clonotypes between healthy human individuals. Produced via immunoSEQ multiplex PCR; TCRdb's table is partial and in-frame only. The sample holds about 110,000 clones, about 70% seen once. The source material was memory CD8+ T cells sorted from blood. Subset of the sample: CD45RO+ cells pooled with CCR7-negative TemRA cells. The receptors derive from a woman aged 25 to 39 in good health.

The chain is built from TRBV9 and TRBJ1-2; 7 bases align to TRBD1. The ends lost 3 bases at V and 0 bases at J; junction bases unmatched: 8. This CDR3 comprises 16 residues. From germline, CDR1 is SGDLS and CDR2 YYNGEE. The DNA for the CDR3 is TGTGCCAGCAGCGCTTGGGGGACAGATTCTAACTATGGCTACACCTTC. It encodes CASSAWGTDSNYGYTF.

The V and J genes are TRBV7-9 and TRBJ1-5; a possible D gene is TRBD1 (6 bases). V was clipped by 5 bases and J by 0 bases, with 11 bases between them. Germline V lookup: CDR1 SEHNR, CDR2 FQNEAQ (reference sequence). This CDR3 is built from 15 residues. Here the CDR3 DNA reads TGTGCCAGCAGCCGTACAGGGTCTAGCAATCAGCCCCAGCATTTT. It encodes CASSRTGSSNQPQHF.

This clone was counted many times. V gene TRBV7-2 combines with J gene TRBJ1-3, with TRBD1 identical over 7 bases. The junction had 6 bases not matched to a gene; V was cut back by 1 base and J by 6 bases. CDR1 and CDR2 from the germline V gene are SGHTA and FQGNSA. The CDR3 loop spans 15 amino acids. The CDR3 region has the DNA TGTGCCAGCAGCTTAGACAGGGGATTCCAAAACACCATATATTTT. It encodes CASSLDRGFQNTIYF.

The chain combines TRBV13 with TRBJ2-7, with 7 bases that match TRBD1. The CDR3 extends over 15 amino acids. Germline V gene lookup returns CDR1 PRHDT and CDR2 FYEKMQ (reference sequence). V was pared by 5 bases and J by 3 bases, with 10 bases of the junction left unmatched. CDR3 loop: CASSGNRGTGYEQYF. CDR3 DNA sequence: TGTGCCAGCAGCGGAAACAGGGGAACGGGCTACGAGCAGTACTTC.

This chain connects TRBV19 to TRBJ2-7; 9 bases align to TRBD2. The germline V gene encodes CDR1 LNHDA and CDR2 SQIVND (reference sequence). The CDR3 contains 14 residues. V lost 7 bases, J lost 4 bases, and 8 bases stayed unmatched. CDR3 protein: CASTTEREEYEQYF. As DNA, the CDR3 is TGTGCCAGTACCACAGAGCGGGAGGAGTACGAGCAGTACTTC.

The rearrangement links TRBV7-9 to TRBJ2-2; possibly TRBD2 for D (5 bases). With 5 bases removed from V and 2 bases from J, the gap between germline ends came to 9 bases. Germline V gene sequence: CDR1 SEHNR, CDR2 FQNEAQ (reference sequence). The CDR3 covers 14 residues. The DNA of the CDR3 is TGTGCCAGCAGCCGAGGGTCCAACACCGGGGAGCTGTTTTTT. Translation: CASSRGSNTGELFF.

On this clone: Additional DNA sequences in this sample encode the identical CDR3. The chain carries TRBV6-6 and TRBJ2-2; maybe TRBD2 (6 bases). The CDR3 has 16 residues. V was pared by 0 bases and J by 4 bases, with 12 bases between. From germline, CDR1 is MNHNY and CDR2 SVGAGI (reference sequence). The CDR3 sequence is CASSYSKGGPTGELFF. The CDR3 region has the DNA TGTGCCAGCAGTTACTCGAAGGGAGGCCCCACCGGGGAGCTGTTTTTT.

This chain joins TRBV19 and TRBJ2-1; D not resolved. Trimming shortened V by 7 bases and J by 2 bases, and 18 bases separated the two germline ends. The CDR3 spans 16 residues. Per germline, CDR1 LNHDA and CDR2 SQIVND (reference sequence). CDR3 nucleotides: TGTGCCAGTACTCTTTCGGGTCCACCCGCCTACAATGAGCAGTTCTTC. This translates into CASTLSGPPAYNEQFF.

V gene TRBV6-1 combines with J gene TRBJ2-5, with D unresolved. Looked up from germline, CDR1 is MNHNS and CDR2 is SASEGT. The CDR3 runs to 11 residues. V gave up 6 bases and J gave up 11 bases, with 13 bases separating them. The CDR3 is CASRGFRAQYF. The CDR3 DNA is TGTGCCAGCAGGGGATTCCGGGCGCAGTACTTC.

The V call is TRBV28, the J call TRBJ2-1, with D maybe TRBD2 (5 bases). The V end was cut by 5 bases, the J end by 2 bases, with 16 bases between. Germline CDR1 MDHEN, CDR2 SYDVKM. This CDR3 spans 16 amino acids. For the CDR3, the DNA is TGTGCCAGCAGTCAAAAAAGCGGAGGTCCCTACAATGAGCAGTTCTTC. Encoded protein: CASSQKSGGPYNEQFF.

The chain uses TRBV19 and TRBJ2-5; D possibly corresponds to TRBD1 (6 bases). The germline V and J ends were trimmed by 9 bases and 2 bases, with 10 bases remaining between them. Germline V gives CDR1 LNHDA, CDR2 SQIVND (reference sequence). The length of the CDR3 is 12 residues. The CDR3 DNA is TGTGCCAGCGGACAGACTCAAGAGACCCAGTACTTC. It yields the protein CASGQTQETQYF.

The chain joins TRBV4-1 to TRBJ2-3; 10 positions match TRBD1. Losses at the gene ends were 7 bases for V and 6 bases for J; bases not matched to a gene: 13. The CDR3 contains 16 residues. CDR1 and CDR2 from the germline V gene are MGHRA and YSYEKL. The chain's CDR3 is CASNTPQTGGEDTQYF. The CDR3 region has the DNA TGCGCCAGCAACACCCCTCAGACAGGGGGCGAGGATACGCAGTATTTT.

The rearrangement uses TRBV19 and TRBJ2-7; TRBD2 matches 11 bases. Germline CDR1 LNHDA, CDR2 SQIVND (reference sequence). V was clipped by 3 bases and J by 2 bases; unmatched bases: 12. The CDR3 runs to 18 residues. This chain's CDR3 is CASSIPSLAGGPPYEQYF. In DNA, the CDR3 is TGTGCCAGTAGTATCCCCTCGTTAGCGGGAGGGCCGCCCTACGAGCAGTACTTC.

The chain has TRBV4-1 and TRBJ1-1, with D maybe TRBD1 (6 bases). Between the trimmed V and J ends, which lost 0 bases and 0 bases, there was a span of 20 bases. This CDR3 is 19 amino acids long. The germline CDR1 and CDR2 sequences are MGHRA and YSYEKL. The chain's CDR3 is CASSQDDTGGRRMNTEAFF. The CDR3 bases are TGCGCCAGCAGCCAAGATGATACTGGGGGGCGAAGGATGAACACTGAAGCTTTCTTT.